This T cell receptor beta chain was sequenced for a study of cytomegalovirus exposure and HLA in healthy donors. Study observations and caveats: Cytomegalovirus-associated status was assigned to more than 150 TCR beta chains.

With respect to this clone: The antigen remains undetermined.

The study ran its PCR with 60 Vbeta and 13 Jbeta primers. As handled by the study authors: Tens of millions of unique TCR beta chains, about 12 million shared, were counted in a later analysis. Only in-frame clones appear in the TCRdb table, and some are missing; sequencing was by immunoSEQ multiplex PCR. From that table come the V and J calls and clone size; the DNA was used to work out D and trimming. The sample holds about 140,000 clones, 76% seen once. Trimming at V came to 1 base and at J to 6 bases, leaving 9 bases not matched to a gene. The CDR3 spans 15 residues. Germline lookup yields CDR1 SEHNR and CDR2 FQNEAQ (reference sequence).

Sequencing was performed on PBMCs. The receptor was derived from a female donor in good health and CMV-seropositive. The chain carries TRBV7-9 and TRBJ2-7; TRBD1 matches at 7 bases. Written as DNA, the CDR3 is TGTGCCAGCAGCTTAGATGCGACAGGGTCTGGCGAGCAGTACTTC. Protein: CASSLDATGSGEQYF. Drawing the rest from reference TRBV7-9 and TRBJ2-7, the complete variable domain is DTGVSQNPRHKITKRGQNVTFRCDPISEHNRLYWYRQTLGQGPEFLTYFQNEAQLEKSRLLSDRFSAERPKGSFSTLEIQRTEQGDSAMYLCASSLDATGSGEQYFGPGTRLTVT.